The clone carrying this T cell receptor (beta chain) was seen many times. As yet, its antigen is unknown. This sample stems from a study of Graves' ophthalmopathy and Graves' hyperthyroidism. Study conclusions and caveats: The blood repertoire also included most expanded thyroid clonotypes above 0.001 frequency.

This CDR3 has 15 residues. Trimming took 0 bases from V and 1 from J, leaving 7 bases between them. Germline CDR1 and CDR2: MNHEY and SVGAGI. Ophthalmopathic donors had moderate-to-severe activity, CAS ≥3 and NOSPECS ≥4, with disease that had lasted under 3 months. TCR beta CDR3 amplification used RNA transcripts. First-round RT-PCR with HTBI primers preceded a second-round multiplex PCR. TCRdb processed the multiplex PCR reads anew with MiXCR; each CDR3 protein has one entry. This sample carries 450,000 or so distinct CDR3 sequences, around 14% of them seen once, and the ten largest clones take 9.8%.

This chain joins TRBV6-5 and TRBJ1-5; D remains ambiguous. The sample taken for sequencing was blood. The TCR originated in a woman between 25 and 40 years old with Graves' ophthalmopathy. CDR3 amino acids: CASSYSLGSNQPQHF. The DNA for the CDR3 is TGTGCCAGCAGTTACTCCCTTGGAAGCAATCAGCCCCAGCATTTT.